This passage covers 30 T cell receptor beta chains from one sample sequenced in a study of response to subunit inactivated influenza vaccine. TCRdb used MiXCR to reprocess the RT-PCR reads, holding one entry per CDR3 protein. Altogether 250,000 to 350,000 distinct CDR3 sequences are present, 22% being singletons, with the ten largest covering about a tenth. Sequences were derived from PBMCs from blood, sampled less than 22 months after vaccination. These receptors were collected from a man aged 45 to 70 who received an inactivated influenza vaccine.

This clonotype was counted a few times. The CDR3 spells CASSRGRAEGEKLFF. In DNA form, the CDR3 reads TGTGCCAGCAGCCGGGGACGGGCTGAAGGTGAAAAACTGTTTTTT. This chain links TRBV4-2 with TRBJ1-4, with D possibly being TRBD1 (5 bases). The CDR3 spans 15 residues. Germline values: CDR1 LGHNA, CDR2 YNFKEQ. Trimming took off 4 bases at V and 7 bases at J, with 16 bases between the two ends.

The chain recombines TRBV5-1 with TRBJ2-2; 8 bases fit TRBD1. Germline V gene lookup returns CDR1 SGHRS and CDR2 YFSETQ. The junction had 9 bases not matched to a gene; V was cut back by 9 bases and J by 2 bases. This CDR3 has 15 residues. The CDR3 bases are TGCGCCACCCGATCCGGGACAGGCAACACCGGGGAGCTGTTTTTT. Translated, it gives CATRSGTGNTGELFF.

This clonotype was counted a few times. The CDR3 here is CASSDRTGARNTEAFF. The CDR3 nucleotides are TGCGCCAGCAGTGATAGGACAGGGGCAAGGAACACTGAAGCTTTCTTT. The rearrangement joins TRBV10-2 to TRBJ1-1, with 9 bases matching TRBD1. The germline CDR1 and CDR2 sequences are WSHSY and SAAADI. The CDR3 loop spans 16 amino acids. V lost 3 bases, J lost 1 base, and 6 bases stayed unmatched.

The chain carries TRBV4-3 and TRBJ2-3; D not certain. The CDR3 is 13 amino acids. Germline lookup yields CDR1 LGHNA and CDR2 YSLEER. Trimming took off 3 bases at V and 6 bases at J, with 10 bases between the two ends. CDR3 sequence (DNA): TGCGCCAGCAGCCAGGATACCAGGGATACGCAGTATTTT. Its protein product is CASSQDTRDTQYF.

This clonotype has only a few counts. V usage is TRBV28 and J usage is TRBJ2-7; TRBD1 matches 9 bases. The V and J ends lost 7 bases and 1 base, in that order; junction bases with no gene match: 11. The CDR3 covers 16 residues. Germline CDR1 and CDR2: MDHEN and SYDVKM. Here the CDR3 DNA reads TGTGCCAGCAACTCACCGTGGACAGGGGAGTCCTACGAGCAGTACTTC. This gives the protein CASNSPWTGESYEQYF.

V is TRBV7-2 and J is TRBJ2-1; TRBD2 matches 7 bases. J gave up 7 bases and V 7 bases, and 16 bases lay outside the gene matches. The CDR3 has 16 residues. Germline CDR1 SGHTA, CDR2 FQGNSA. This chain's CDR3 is CASTRERTRRTNEQFF. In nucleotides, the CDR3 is TGTGCCAGCACCCGAGAGCGGACTAGGAGAACGAATGAGCAGTTCTTC.

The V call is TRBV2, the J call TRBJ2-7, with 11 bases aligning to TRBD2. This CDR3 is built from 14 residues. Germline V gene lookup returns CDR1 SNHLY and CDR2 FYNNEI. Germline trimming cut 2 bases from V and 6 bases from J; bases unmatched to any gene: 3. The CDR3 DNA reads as TGTGCCAGCAGTGAAACTAGCGGGAGAACCGAGCAGTACTTC. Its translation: CASSETSGRTEQYF.

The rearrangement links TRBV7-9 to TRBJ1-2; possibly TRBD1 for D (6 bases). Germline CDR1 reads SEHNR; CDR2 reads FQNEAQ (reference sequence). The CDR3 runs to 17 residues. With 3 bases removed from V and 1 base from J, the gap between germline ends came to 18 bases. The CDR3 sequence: CASSFPAIGQLNYGYTF. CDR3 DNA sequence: TGTGCCAGCAGCTTTCCCGCAATCGGACAGCTTAACTATGGCTACACCTTC.

The CDR3 coding sequence is TGTGCCACCAGTGATTTACTAGCGCCTGAGCAGTTCTTC. Translated, it gives CATSDLLAPEQFF. The chain employs TRBV24-1 and TRBJ2-1; 7 bases match TRBD2. Germline loops: CDR1 KGHDR, CDR2 SFDVKD. Germline trimming cut 1 base from V and 9 bases from J; bases unmatched to any gene: 2. CDR3 length equals 13 residues.

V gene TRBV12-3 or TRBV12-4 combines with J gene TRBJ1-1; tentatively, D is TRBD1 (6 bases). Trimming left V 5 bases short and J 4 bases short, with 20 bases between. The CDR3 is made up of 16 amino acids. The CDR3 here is CASSPGGLFGGTEAFF. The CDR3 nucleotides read TGTGCCAGCAGTCCGGGGGGCCTCTTCGGTGGCACTGAAGCTTTCTTT.

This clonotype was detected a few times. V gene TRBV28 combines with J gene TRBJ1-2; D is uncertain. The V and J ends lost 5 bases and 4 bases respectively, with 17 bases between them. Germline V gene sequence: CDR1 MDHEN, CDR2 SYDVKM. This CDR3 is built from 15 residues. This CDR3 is CASSPTASLLYGYTF. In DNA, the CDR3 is TGTGCCAGCAGTCCAACCGCCAGTCTCCTCTATGGCTACACCTTC.

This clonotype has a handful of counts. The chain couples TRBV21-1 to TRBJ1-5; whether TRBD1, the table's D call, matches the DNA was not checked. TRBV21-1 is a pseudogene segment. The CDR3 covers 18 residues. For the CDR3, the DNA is TGTGCCAGCAGCAAAGAAACAGGGAATCCCTATAGCAATCAGCCCCAGCATTTT. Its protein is CASSKETGNPYSNQPQHF.

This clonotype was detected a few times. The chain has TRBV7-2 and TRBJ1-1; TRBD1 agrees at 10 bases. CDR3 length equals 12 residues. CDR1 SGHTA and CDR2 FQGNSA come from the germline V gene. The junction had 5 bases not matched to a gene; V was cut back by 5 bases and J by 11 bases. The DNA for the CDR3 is TGTGCCAGCAGCCCGACAGGGGGCCCGGCTTTCTTT. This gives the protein CASSPTGGPAFF.

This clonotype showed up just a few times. The CDR3 loop reads CASSLSGTSGLNEQYF. The CDR3 DNA sequence: TGTGCCAGCAGCCTGTCCGGGACTAGCGGCTTAAACGAGCAGTACTTC. This rearrangement joins TRBV6-1 to TRBJ2-7; 11 nucleotides line up with TRBD2. CDR1 is MNHNS and CDR2 is SASEGT in the germline V gene. The CDR3 loop spans 16 amino acids. V was clipped by 6 bases and J by 5 bases; unmatched bases: 12.

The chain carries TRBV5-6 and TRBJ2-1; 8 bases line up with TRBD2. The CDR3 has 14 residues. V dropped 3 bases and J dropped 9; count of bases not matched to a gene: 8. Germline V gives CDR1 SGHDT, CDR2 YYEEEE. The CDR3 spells CASSSPGLVFEQFF. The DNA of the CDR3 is TGTGCCAGCAGCTCGCCGGGACTAGTATTTGAGCAGTTCTTC. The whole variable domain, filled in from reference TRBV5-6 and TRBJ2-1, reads DAGVTQSPTHLIKTRGQQVTLRCSPKSGHDTVSWYQQALGQGPQFIFQYYEEEERQRGNFPDRFSGHQFPNYSSELNVNALLLGDSALYLCASSSPGLVFEQFFGPGTRLTVL.

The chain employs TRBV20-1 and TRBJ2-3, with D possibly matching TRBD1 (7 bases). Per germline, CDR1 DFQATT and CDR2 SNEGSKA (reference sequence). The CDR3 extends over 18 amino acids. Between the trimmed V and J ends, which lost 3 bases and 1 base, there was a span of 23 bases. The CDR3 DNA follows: TGCAGTGCTAGTGACAGGGAGGCGGTGGGGTTTCGCACAGATACGCAGTATTTT. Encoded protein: CSASDREAVGFRTDTQYF.

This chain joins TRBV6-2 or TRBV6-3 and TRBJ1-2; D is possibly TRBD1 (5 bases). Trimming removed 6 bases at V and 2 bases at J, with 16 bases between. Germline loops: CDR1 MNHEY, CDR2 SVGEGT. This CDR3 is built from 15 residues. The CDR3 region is CASRRAGTWNYGYTF. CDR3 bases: TGTGCCAGCAGAAGAGCCGGGACCTGGAACTATGGCTACACCTTC.

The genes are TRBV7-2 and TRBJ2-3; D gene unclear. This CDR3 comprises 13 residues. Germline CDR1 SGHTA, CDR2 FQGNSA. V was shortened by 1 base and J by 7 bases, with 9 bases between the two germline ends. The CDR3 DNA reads TGTGCCAGCAGCTTAGGAGGAATTAATACGCAGTATTTT. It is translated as CASSLGGINTQYF.

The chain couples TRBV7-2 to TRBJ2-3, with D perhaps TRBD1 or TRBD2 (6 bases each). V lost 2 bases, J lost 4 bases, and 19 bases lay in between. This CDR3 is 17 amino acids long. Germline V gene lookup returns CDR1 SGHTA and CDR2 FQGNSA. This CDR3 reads CASSLSFRGREADTQYF. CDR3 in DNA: TGTGCCAGCAGCTTAAGTTTCCGGGGGCGCGAAGCAGATACGCAGTATTTT.

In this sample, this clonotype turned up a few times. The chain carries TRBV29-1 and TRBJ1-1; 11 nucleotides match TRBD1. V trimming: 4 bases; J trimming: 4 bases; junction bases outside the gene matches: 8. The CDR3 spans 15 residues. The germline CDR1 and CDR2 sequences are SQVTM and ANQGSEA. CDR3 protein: CSVGWTGGLSTEAFF. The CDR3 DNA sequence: TGCAGCGTTGGGTGGACAGGGGGCTTGAGCACTGAAGCTTTCTTT.

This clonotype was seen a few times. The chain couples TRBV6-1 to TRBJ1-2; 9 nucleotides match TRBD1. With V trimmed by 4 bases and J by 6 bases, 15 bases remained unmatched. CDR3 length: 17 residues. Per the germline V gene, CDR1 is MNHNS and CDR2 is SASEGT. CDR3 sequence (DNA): TGTGCCAGCAGTGTCTGGTCCTGGACAGGGGATACTGATGGCTACACCTTC. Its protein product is CASSVWSWTGDTDGYTF.

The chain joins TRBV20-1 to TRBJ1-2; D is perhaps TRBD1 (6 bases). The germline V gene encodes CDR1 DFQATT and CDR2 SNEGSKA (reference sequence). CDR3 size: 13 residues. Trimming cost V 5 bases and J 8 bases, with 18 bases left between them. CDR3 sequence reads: CSAVVQGQDGYTF. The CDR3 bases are TGCAGTGCTGTCGTTCAGGGGCAGGACGGCTACACCTTC.

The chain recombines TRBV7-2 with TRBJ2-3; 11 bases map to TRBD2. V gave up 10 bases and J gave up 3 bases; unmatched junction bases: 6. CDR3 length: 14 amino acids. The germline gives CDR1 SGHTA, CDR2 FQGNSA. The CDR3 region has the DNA TGTGCCATGGCGGCTAGCGGGGGGACAGATACGCAGTATTTT. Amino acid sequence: CAMAASGGTDTQYF. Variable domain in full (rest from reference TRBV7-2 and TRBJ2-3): GAGVSQSPSNKVTEKGKDVELRCDPISGHTALYWYRQSLGQGLEFLIYFQGNSAPDKSGLPSDRFSAERTGGSVSTLTIQRTQQEDSAVYLCAMAASGGTDTQYFGPGTRLTVL.

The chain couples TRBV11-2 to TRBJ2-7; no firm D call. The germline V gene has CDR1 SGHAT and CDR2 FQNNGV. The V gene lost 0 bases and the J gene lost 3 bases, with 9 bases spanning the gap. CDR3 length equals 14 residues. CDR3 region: CASSLDPGYYEQYF. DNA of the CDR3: TGTGCCAGCAGCTTAGATCCCGGGTACTACGAGCAGTACTTC.

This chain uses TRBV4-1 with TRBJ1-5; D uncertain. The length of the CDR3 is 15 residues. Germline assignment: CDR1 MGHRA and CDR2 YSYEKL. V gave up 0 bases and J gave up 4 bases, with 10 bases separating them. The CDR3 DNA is TGCGCCAGCAGCCAAGATTTCCCGATAAATCAGCCCCAGCATTTT. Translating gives CASSQDFPINQPQHF.

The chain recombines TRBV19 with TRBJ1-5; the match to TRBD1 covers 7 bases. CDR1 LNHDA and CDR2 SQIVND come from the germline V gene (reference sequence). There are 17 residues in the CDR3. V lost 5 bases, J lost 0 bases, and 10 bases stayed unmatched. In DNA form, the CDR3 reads TGTGCCAGTAGTCCGGGACAGAACCTTTATAGCAATCAGCCCCAGCATTTT. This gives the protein CASSPGQNLYSNQPQHF.

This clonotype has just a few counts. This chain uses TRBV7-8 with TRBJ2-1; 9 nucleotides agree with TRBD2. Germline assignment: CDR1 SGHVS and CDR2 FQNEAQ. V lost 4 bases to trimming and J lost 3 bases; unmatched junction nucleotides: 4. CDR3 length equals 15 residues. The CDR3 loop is CASSSVAGVYNEQFF. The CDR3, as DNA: TGTGCCAGCAGCTCGGTAGCGGGAGTCTACAATGAGCAGTTCTTC.

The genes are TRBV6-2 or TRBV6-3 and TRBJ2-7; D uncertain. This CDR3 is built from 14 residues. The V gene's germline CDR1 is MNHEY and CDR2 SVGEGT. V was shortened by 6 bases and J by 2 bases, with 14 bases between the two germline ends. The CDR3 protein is CASRSIGRTYEQYF. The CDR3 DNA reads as TGTGCCAGCAGATCAATTGGGCGAACCTACGAGCAGTACTTC.

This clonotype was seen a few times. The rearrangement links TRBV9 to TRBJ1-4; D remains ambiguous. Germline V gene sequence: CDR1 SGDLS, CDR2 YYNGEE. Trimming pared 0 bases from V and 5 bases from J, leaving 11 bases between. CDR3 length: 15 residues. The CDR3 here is CASSVGGADNEKLFF. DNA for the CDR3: TGTGCCAGCAGCGTAGGGGGAGCGGACAATGAAAAACTGTTTTTT.

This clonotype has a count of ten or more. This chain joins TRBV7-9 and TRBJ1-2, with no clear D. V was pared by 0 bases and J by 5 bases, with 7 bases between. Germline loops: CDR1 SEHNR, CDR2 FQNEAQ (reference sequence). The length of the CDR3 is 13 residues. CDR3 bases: TGTGCCAGCAGCTTAGCGCCCCTTTATGGCTACACCTTC. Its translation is CASSLAPLYGYTF.